These T cell receptor beta chains were read from a single sample in a study of low-dose radiotherapy and immunotherapy resistance in tumors. In TCRdb, the reads were re-called with MiXCR into one record per CDR3 protein. The sample records some 60,000 distinct CDR3 sequences, about 26% being singletons. The starting material was PBMCs, obtained before treatment. These receptors came from a male donor with rectosigmoid adenocarcinoma. The CDR3 runs from the conserved cysteine through the conserved F or W. The D gene is left open where the match is weak. Size tells how often a clone was seen (once, few, many) or the class of an expanded clone, and some rows leave it out.

TRBD2,TRBV28,many,TRBJ2-5,TGTGCCAGCAGTTTGGGGACTAGCGGGAGGTTGAAGACCCAGTACTTC,CASSLGTSGRLKTQYF
NA,TRBV5-1,NA,TRBJ1-5,TGCGCCAGCAGCTTCTCTTCCGGAAGCAATCAGCCCCAGCATTTT,CASSFSSGSNQPQHF
NA,TRBV7-9,many,TRBJ1-2,TGTGCCAGCAGCCTCTGGACCAACTATGGCTACACCTTC,CASSLWTNYGYTF
TRBD1,TRBV18,many,TRBJ1-6,TGTGCCAGCTCTCGGACAGGGGAGAGTTCACCCCTCCACTTT,CASSRTGESSPLHF
NA,TRBV18,many,TRBJ1-5,TGTGCCAGCTCACCAGCGATTAAGGGACAAGCAAATCAGCCCCAGCATTTT,CASSPAIKGQANQPQHF
NA,TRBV28,many,TRBJ2-5,TGTGCCAGCAGTTTATTACAGGGTGGAGAGACCCAGTACTTC,CASSLLQGGETQYF
NA,TRBV20-1,NA,TRBJ2-7,TGCAGTGCTAGCGGGCAGAACTACGAGCAGTACTTC,CSASGQNYEQYF
NA,TRBV27,many,TRBJ2-1,TGTGCCAGCAGTGGTTTAGGTCAACACAATGAGCAGTTCTTC,CASSGLGQHNEQFF
TRBD2,TRBV20-1,once,TRBJ2-1,TGCAGTGCTAGACAATATAGCGGGAGAGCTCTCAATGAGCAGTTCTTC,CSARQYSGRALNEQFF
TRBD2,TRBV5-5,many,TRBJ2-3,TGTGCCAGCAGCTTGGTAGCGGGAGCAACAGATACGCAGTATTTT,CASSLVAGATDTQYF
NA,TRBV9,few,TRBJ2-5,TGTGCCAGCACCGAGGGAGAGGCCCAAGAGACCCAGTACTTC,CASTEGEAQETQYF
TRBD1,TRBV28,many,TRBJ2-7,TGTGCCAGCAGTTCGTCCGGGACAGGGTCTCACGAGCAGTACTTC,CASSSSGTGSHEQYF
NA,TRBV25-1,many,TRBJ2-7,TGTGCCAGCAGTGAATCGGGCAGGTCTTCCTACGAGCAGTACTTC,CASSESGRSSYEQYF
NA,TRBV6-2/TRBV6-3,many,TRBJ1-3,TGTGCCAGCAGTTCCCAGGGGCCTACGATGGTTTTCCGATCGTCTGGAAACACCATATATTTT,CASSSQGPTMVFRSSGNTIYF
TRBD1,TRBV7-9,NA,TRBJ2-3,TGTGCCAGCAGCGCCCCGGGACAGGGGACGCAGTATTTT,CASSAPGQGTQYF
NA,TRBV5-1,many,TRBJ1-5,TGCGCCAGCAGCTTGGAGGGCGGGTCGAGCAATCAGCCCCAGCATTTT,CASSLEGGSSNQPQHF
NA,TRBV20-1,many,TRBJ2-5,TGCAGTGCTAGAGATGGACTAGGGACACAGCAAGAGACCCAGTACTTC,CSARDGLGTQQETQYF
NA,TRBV14,many,TRBJ1-5,TGTGCCAGCAGCCAAGGAGCTCAGCCCCAGCATTTT,CASSQGAQPQHF
TRBD1,TRBV24-1,few,TRBJ2-3,TGTGCCACCAGCCTTGGACAGGGGAGCACAGATACGCAGTATTTT,CATSLGQGSTDTQYF
NA,TRBV6-2/TRBV6-3,many,TRBJ2-4,TGTGCCAGCAGTTCCCCCCCCGGGGCGGGCATTCAGTACTTC,CASSSPPGAGIQYF
NA,TRBV5-1,many,TRBJ2-6,TGCGCCAGCAGCTTGGGGCAGCTCTCTGGGGCCAACGTCCTGACTTTC,CASSLGQLSGANVLTF
NA,TRBV3-1,NA,TRBJ1-2,TGTGCCAGCAGCCAATCAGGGAATGGCTACACCTTC,CASSQSGNGYTF
NA,TRBV29-1,many,TRBJ1-2,TGCAGCGTTGAAGTGTTAGGGGCGAGTGGCTACACCTTC,CSVEVLGASGYTF
NA,TRBV20-1,many,TRBJ2-3,TGCAGTGCTAGAGCCCTGGGACTCTCTATATTGTCGCAGTATTTT,CSARALGLSILSQYF
NA,TRBV12-3/TRBV12-4,NA,TRBJ2-1,TGTGCCAGCAGTTTAAGAATGGTTAATGAGCAGTTCTTC,CASSLRMVNEQFF
TRBD1,TRBV27,NA,TRBJ1-1,TGTGCCAGCAGTTCTTACAGGGGTTCTCGCACTGAAGCTTTCTTT,CASSSYRGSRTEAFF
NA,TRBV6-6,many,TRBJ1-2,TGTGCCAGCAGTTACATTCTTGGCTACACCTTC,CASSYILGYTF
NA,TRBV4-1,many,TRBJ2-2,TGCGCCAGCAGCCAAGAGGGCGGACCCCGGGGAACCGGGGAGCTGTTTTTT,CASSQEGGPRGTGELFF
NA,TRBV3-1,many,TRBJ2-5,TGTGCCAGCAGCGTGAGGGAGACCCAGTACTTC,CASSVRETQYF
NA,TRBV11-2,NA,TRBJ2-5,TGTGCCAGCAGCTTAGCCTCTTGGGAGACCCAGTACTTC,CASSLASWETQYF
TRBD1,TRBV7-2,many,TRBJ1-1,TGTGCCAGCAGCTGGGCACCGGGACAGATTGCCATGAACACTGAAGCTTTCTTT,CASSWAPGQIAMNTEAFF
TRBD1,TRBV2,NA,TRBJ2-2,TGTGCCAGCAGTGAAGGGTTTTTGGGACAGGGATTGACCGGGGAGCTGTTTTTT,CASSEGFLGQGLTGELFF